The next 14 T cell receptor beta chains were all read from a single sample in a study of T-cell reconstitution after alpha-beta-depleted transplantation in children. Unique molecular identifiers featured in how the TCRbeta library was prepared. TCRdb reanalysed the PCR reads using MiXCR and keeps one entry per CDR3 protein. The sample has around 400,000 distinct CDR3 sequences, approximately 11% seen once. This specimen consisted of PBMCs from the stem cell graft donor, obtained from the stem cell graft. The origin of the receptors is a human donor who donated a stem cell graft to a child with acute myeloid leukemia.

This chain uses TRBV6-2 or TRBV6-3 with TRBJ2-1; 8 nucleotides match TRBD2. There are 12 residues in the CDR3. CDR1 is MNHEY and CDR2 is SVGEGT in the germline V gene. Trimming at V came to 10 bases and at J to 9 bases, leaving 8 bases not matched to a gene. The CDR3 bases are TGTGCCACCTCAACGGGGGGGCGTGAGCAGTTCTTC. Its protein product is CATSTGGREQFF.

The gene calls are TRBV6-2 or TRBV6-3 and TRBJ2-7; D remains unclear. The CDR3 loop spans 13 amino acids. Per germline, CDR1 MNHEY and CDR2 SVGEGT. With 6 bases removed from V and 4 bases from J, the gap between germline ends came to 13 bases. The CDR3 DNA is TGTGCCAGCAGGAACCCCCCCGGGTACGAGCAGTACGTC. It is translated as CASRNPPGYEQYV.

The chain links TRBV12-3 or TRBV12-4 to TRBJ1-3; tentatively, D is TRBD1 (6 bases). Between the trimmed V and J ends, which lost 0 bases and 0 bases, there was a span of 12 bases. The CDR3 loop spans 17 amino acids. This CDR3 reads CASSLAQGLGSGNTIYF. The CDR3 DNA reads as TGTGCCAGCAGTTTAGCGCAGGGGCTAGGCTCTGGAAACACCATATATTTT.

This clonotype has just a few counts. The J gene is TRBJ1-5, the V gene TRBV7-8; tentative D call: TRBD1 (5 bases). This CDR3 region has 16 residues. The germline V and J ends were trimmed by 5 bases and 2 bases, with 16 bases remaining between them. CDR1 and CDR2 (germline): SGHVS, FQNEAQ. DNA for the CDR3: TGTGCCAGCAGCACTGGGGCCAAAGGGGGCAATCAGCCCCAGCATTTT. Protein product: CASSTGAKGGNQPQHF. Combining the CDR3 with reference TRBV7-8 and TRBJ1-5 gives the whole variable domain GAGVSQSPRYKVAKRGQDVALRCDPISGHVSLFWYQQALGQGPEFLTYFQNEAQLDKSGLPSDRFFAERPEGSVSTLKIQRTQQEDSAVYLCASSTGAKGGNQPQHFGDGTRLSIL.

This chain uses TRBV12-3 or TRBV12-4 with TRBJ2-1, with TRBD2 matching over 11 bases. After removal of 6 bases from V and 3 bases from J, the junction contained 4 bases not matched to a gene. The CDR3 extends over 15 amino acids. CDR3 loop: CASRALAGGYNEQFF. The CDR3 DNA reads TGTGCCAGCAGAGCGCTAGCGGGGGGCTACAATGAGCAGTTCTTC.

The chain employs TRBV20-1 and TRBJ2-3; perhaps TRBD2 as D (5 bases). Trimming removed 0 bases at V and 3 bases at J, with 13 bases between. The germline CDR1 and CDR2 sequences are DFQATT and SNEGSKA (reference sequence). This CDR3 spans 15 amino acids. The CDR3 loop reads CSARDGSLGTDTQYF. The CDR3 DNA is TGCAGTGCTAGAGATGGGAGTTTGGGAACAGATACGCAGTATTTT.

J is TRBJ2-1 and V is TRBV12-3 or TRBV12-4; 9 bases map to TRBD2. V trimming: 1 base; J trimming: 8 bases; junction bases outside the gene matches: 6. The CDR3 has 15 residues. The CDR3 loop reads CASSLGVAGVDEQFF. In DNA, the CDR3 is TGTGCCAGCAGTTTAGGAGTAGCGGGAGTCGATGAGCAGTTCTTC.

The table lists this clonotype with many counts. The V and J genes are TRBV5-1 and TRBJ1-2, with D hard to call. The CDR3 consists of 16 residues. Germline CDR1 and CDR2: SGHRS and YFSETQ. V was clipped by 2 bases and J by 5 bases, with 19 bases between them. The CDR3 nucleotides are TGCGCCAGCAGCTTTGGCGACATCAATCCGCGTTATGGCTACACCTTC. Translating gives CASSFGDINPRYGYTF.

The V and J genes are TRBV20-1 and TRBJ2-5; D might be TRBD2 (6 bases). CDR1 is DFQATT and CDR2 is SNEGSKA in the germline V gene (reference sequence). This CDR3 comprises 12 residues. Trimming pared 6 bases from V and 2 bases from J, leaving 10 bases between. CDR3 nucleotides: TGCAGTGCCATGACTAGTCAAGAGACCCAGTACTTC. It encodes CSAMTSQETQYF.

The chain joins TRBV7-6 to TRBJ1-3; unclear D gene. V was cut by 4 bases and J by 0 bases, with 13 bases left in between. The CDR3 extends over 16 amino acids. In germline, CDR1 is SGHVS, CDR2 FNYEAQ. The CDR3 is CASSSPLGPSGNTIYF. The CDR3 bases are TGTGCCAGCAGCTCCCCTCTAGGACCCTCTGGAAACACCATATATTTT. Full variable domain (rest looked up from reference TRBV7-6 and TRBJ1-3): GAGVSQSPRYKVTKRGQDVALRCDPISGHVSLYWYRQALGQGPEFLTYFNYEAQQDKSGLPNDRFSAERPEGSISTLTIQRTEQRDSAMYRCASSSPLGPSGNTIYFGEGSWLTVV.

This sequence joins TRBV5-6 and TRBJ2-2, with D perhaps being TRBD1 or TRBD2 (5 bases each). The CDR3 extends over 17 amino acids. The germline gives CDR1 SGHDT, CDR2 YYEEEE. The ends were cut back, 0 bases at V and 2 bases at J, with 14 bases in the middle. DNA of the CDR3: TGTGCCAGCAGCTTGGCCTATCAGGGAGCAAACACCGGGGAGCTGTTTTTT. The encoded protein is CASSLAYQGANTGELFF.

The V gene is TRBV7-2, the J gene TRBJ2-1; unclear D gene. The CDR3 extends over 13 amino acids. Per the germline V gene, CDR1 is SGHTA and CDR2 is FQGNSA. The germline V and J ends were trimmed by 5 bases and 5 bases, with 10 bases remaining between them. The CDR3 DNA is TGTGCCAGCAGCCCGGGCCCTCACAATGAGCAGTTCTTC. This codes for CASSPGPHNEQFF.

V is TRBV19 and J is TRBJ2-2, with 9 positions matching TRBD2. Germline V CDR1 and CDR2: LNHDA, SQIVND (reference sequence). V dropped 4 bases and J dropped 6; count of bases not matched to a gene: 9. This CDR3 is 16 amino acids long. The CDR3 DNA reads as TGTGCCAGTAGTAAATCCGTGGGACTAGCCGCCGGGGAGCTGTTTTTT. Protein product: CASSKSVGLAAGELFF.

This clonotype was seen a few times. This rearrangement joins TRBV5-1 to TRBJ2-5, with D unresolved. The CDR3 has 14 amino acids. V lost 3 bases and J 2 bases, leaving 11 bases between the germline ends. Germline CDR1 reads SGHRS; CDR2 reads YFSETQ. In DNA form, the CDR3 reads TGCGCCAGCAGCTCCCCGACTCAACAAGAGACCCAGTACTTC. As protein: CASSSPTQQETQYF.